This T cell receptor beta chain was sequenced for a study of blood T cell repertoires in COVID-19. Study at large: COVID-19 samples, acute and convalescent, were from the United States, Italy and Spain. The analysed material was cDNA or gDNA that came from T cells, B-cell-depleted T cells, or PBMCs.

As handled by the study authors: For nucleated cells, counts were estimated from reference gene primer amplification. The table came from immunoSEQ multiplex PCR; TCRdb's copy has only in-frame clones and leaves some out. The V and J calls and clone size were taken over from that table, and D and trimming were inferred from the DNA. The table shows over 95,000 clones, with approximately 91% occurring only once. The CDR3 is 17 amino acids. The V gene's germline CDR1 is SGHTA and CDR2 FQGNSA. Deletions cut 7 bases from V and 0 bases from J, with 22 bases between. V is TRBV7-2 and J is TRBJ2-7; possible D gene TRBD2, 6 bases. The sample taken for sequencing was peripheral blood. This receptor was obtained from a woman between 65 and 79 years old who had recovered from COVID-19. The CDR3, as DNA: TGTGCCAGCACCCACAGTTCAGGCGGGACGGTCTCCTACGAGCAGTACTTC. It encodes CASTHSSGGTVSYEQYF.